The 26 T cell receptor beta chains presented below share a single source sample, sequenced in a study of CD8+CD57+ T cells in acquired aplastic anemia. Genomic DNA acted as the template from which TCR beta VDJ combination and CDR3 sequence profiling were carried out. TCRdb itself ran the reads through MiXCR, one entry per CDR3 protein. The sample carries 400,000 to 450,000 distinct CDR3 sequences, about two thirds recorded once. The sample was sorted CD4+, CD8+, or CD8+CD57+ T cells (not recorded which) from PBMCs. These receptors came from a human donor in good health, serving as a control.

This clonotype has a count of ten or more. V usage is TRBV6-5 and J usage is TRBJ2-2; weak D call: TRBD2 (5 bases). The CDR3 spans 14 residues. CDR1 and CDR2 from the germline V gene are MNHEY and SVGAGI. V gave up 4 bases and J gave up 4 bases, with 10 bases separating them. The CDR3: CASSFSVSTGELFF. CDR3 in DNA: TGTGCCAGCAGTTTTAGCGTAAGCACCGGGGAGCTGTTTTTT.

This clonotype was seen repeatedly, ten times or more. This sequence joins TRBV7-8 and TRBJ2-1, with 13 nucleotides matching TRBD2. CDR3 size: 19 residues. V was pared by 4 bases and J by 9 bases, with 18 bases of the junction left unmatched. CDR1 and CDR2 (germline): SGHVS, FQNEAQ. CDR3 region: CASSSQPGQGLAGMVEQFF. The CDR3 nucleotides read TGTGCCAGCAGCTCCCAACCGGGACAGGGACTAGCGGGGATGGTTGAGCAGTTCTTC. The entire variable domain, with the rest obtained from reference TRBV7-8 and TRBJ2-1, is as follows: GAGVSQSPRYKVAKRGQDVALRCDPISGHVSLFWYQQALGQGPEFLTYFQNEAQLDKSGLPSDRFFAERPEGSVSTLKIQRTQQEDSAVYLCASSSQPGQGLAGMVEQFFGPGTRLTVL.

This clonotype was observed a single time. This chain joins TRBV20-1 and TRBJ1-5; D unclear. There are 12 residues in the CDR3. The V gene's germline CDR1 is DFQATT and CDR2 SNEGSKA (reference sequence). V dropped 0 bases and J dropped 7 bases, with 7 bases sitting between them. CDR3 sequence: CSAREAAQPQHF. The CDR3 region has the DNA TGCAGTGCTAGAGAGGCAGCCCAGCCCCAGCATTTT.

Concerning this clonotype itself: At one boundary the junction diverges from the germline segment, which might be a read error. The genes are TRBV5-1 and TRBJ1-5; D perhaps matches TRBD1 (5 bases). The CDR3 extends over 13 amino acids. The germline V gene encodes CDR1 SGHRS and CDR2 YFSETQ. The CDR3 coding sequence is TGTGCCAGCAGCTTGTCGCTACAGGTCAACCAGCATTTT. It is translated as CASSLSLQVNQHF.

This clonotype was observed at least ten times. The chain links TRBV7-2 to TRBJ1-1; D unresolved. Germline assignment: CDR1 SGHTA and CDR2 FQGNSA. The ends were cut back, 3 bases at V and 1 base at J, with 6 bases in the middle. The length of the CDR3 is 13 residues. The CDR3 loop reads CASSFGENTEAFF. CDR3 sequence (DNA): TGTGCCAGCAGCTTCGGTGAGAACACTGAAGCTTTCTTT.

Ten or more counts support this clonotype. This chain joins TRBV10-2 and TRBJ2-7; 9 bases match TRBD2. This CDR3 is built from 15 residues. The trim removed 3 bases at V and 5 bases at J, leaving 8 bases unmatched. Germline-derived CDR1 and CDR2 are WSHSY and SAAADI. CDR3 region: CASSERRGGPNEQYF. CDR3 nucleotide sequence: TGCGCCAGCAGTGAAAGGCGGGGGGGCCCCAACGAGCAGTACTTC.

This rearrangement joins TRBV9 to TRBJ1-2, with a tentative D call TRBD1 (6 bases). There are 13 residues in the CDR3. CDR1 is SGDLS, CDR2 YYNGEE, per germline. The germline V and J ends were trimmed by 4 bases and 13 bases, with 20 bases remaining between them. DNA of the CDR3: TGTGCCAGCAGCTCAGTCGCGGGGGGGCCTCTCACCTTC. It encodes CASSSVAGGPLTF.

This clonotype showed up just a few times. The chain links TRBV6-5 to TRBJ2-2, with 12 bases lining up with TRBD2. V shed 2 bases, J shed 2 bases, and the junction held 12 bases outside the gene matches. Per germline, CDR1 MNHEY and CDR2 SVGAGI. The CDR3 is 20 residues long. CDR3 region: CASSYIPPRLAGVNTGELFF. CDR3 sequence (DNA): TGTGCCAGCAGTTACATCCCCCCTCGACTAGCGGGGGTAAACACCGGGGAGCTGTTTTTT.

This clonotype was detected once. This chain connects TRBV9 to TRBJ1-6, with 9 positions matching TRBD1. Germline CDR1 and CDR2: SGDLS and YYNGEE. The length of the CDR3 is 16 residues. V dropped 4 bases and J dropped 13; count of bases not matched to a gene: 15. This CDR3 is CASSLLRTGEDIPLHF. The CDR3 DNA is TGTGCCAGCAGCTTGCTCCGGACAGGGGAAGATATTCCCCTCCACTTT.

The chain is built from TRBV7-2 and TRBJ2-7, with D perhaps matching TRBD2 (6 bases). The V end lost 5 bases, the J end lost 13 bases, and 27 bases lay between the germline ends. The V gene's germline CDR1 is SGHTA and CDR2 FQGNSA. The CDR3 runs 15 residues. The CDR3 reads CASSRESLSGNTIYF. In nucleotides, the CDR3 is TGTGCCAGCAGCCGGGAGTCGCTCTCTGGAAACACCATATACTTC.

This clonotype was observed at least ten times. The rearrangement joins TRBV6-5 to TRBJ1-2, with 8 bases fitting TRBD1. The trim removed 5 bases at V and 4 bases at J, leaving 3 bases unmatched. CDR3 length equals 13 residues. The germline gives CDR1 MNHEY, CDR2 SVGAGI. The CDR3 region has the DNA TGTGCCAGCAGTCCCGGGACAGGCTATGGCTACACCTTC. It codes for CASSPGTGYGYTF.

This clonotype has just a few counts. The genes are TRBV7-9 and TRBJ1-2; D might be TRBD1 (6 bases). V was clipped by 5 bases and J by 9 bases, with 19 bases between them. The CDR3 is 14 residues long. The germline V gene encodes CDR1 SEHNR and CDR2 FQNEAQ (reference sequence). CDR3 sequence (DNA): TGTGCCAGCAGCCGTAGGGAGGGGGTCCCACGCTACACCTTC. This translates into CASSRREGVPRYTF.

The chain has TRBV7-8 and TRBJ2-1; D gene unclear. The V end was cut by 1 base, the J end by 16 bases, with 20 bases between. This CDR3 comprises 14 residues. CDR1 is SGHVS, CDR2 FQNEAQ, per germline. The CDR3 nucleotides are TGTGCCAGCAGCTTAGGATCTGGGGAAGGCTACACCTTCTTC. This encodes CASSLGSGEGYTFF.

As for this clonotype: This may stem from a read error, because a much larger clone lies one nucleotide away. The chain couples TRBV6-1 to TRBJ1-2, with a tentative D call TRBD1 (6 bases). V shed 6 bases and J shed 2 bases, with 16 bases lying between them. Germline CDR1 reads MNHNS; CDR2 reads SASEGT. CDR3 length equals 15 residues. The CDR3 protein is CASRVEGRGNYGYTF. The DNA of the CDR3 is TGTGCCAGCAGGGTCGAAGGAAGGGGGAACTATGGCTACACCTTC.

This clonotype was observed a few times. The genes are TRBV7-9 and TRBJ2-7; D gene ambiguous. CDR1 and CDR2 from the germline V gene are SEHNR and FQNEAQ (reference sequence). The V end was cut by 3 bases, the J end by 5 bases, with 11 bases between. The CDR3 sequence is 13 residues long. CDR3 protein: CASSLVPRDEQYF. Written as DNA, the CDR3 is TGTGCCAGCAGCTTGGTCCCCCGGGACGAGCAGTACTTC.

The V call is TRBV9, the J call TRBJ1-4; the D is unclear. Germline-derived CDR1 and CDR2 are SGDLS and YYNGEE. There are 14 residues in the CDR3. V lost 3 bases to trimming and J lost 11 bases, with 17 bases between them. CDR3 coding DNA: TGTGCCAGCAGCGCATCATTGGGTGGGGAGAAACTGTTTTTT. Translation: CASSASLGGEKLFF.

The sample holds many counts of this clonotype. The chain couples TRBV11-2 to TRBJ2-7, with unresolved D. V lost 2 bases and J 7 bases, leaving 6 bases between the germline ends. Germline V gene sequence: CDR1 SGHAT, CDR2 FQNNGV. The CDR3 has 11 amino acids. Here the CDR3 DNA reads TGTGCCAGCAGCTTAACCCAGGAGCAGTACTTC. It is translated as CASSLTQEQYF.

The rearrangement joins TRBV20-1 to TRBJ2-1, with D perhaps matching TRBD1 or TRBD2 (6 bases each). With 4 bases removed from V and 8 bases from J, the gap between germline ends came to 18 bases. The CDR3 extends over 14 amino acids. Germline V CDR1 and CDR2: DFQATT, SNEGSKA (reference sequence). CDR3 loop: CSAKGGEKLYEQFF. DNA for the CDR3: TGCAGTGCTAAGGGGGGTGAAAAACTGTATGAGCAGTTCTTC.

This clonotype was seen more than once but under ten times. A clone one base away is much larger, so this may be a read error. The chain couples TRBV19 to TRBJ2-7, with a weak D call TRBD2 (6 bases). Germline lookup yields CDR1 LNHDA and CDR2 SQIVND (reference sequence). CDR3 size: 14 residues. V lost 5 bases and J lost 9, with 20 bases in between. CDR3 bases: TGTGCCAGTAGTGTCGGCGGGGCCCCGTCAGGGCAGTACTTC. It is translated as CASSVGGAPSGQYF.

To note about this clonotype: This CDR3 fails to terminate in the conserved phenylalanine or tryptophan, so it likely reflects a read error. The limits of the CDR3 on the DNA are not certain, so only TCRdb's listed CDR3 is given. This chain links TRBV7-8 with TRBJ2-1; TRBD2, as called in the table, went unchecked against the DNA. Both ends counted, the CDR3 spans 13 residues. Germline CDR1 is SGHVS and CDR2 is FQNEAQ. The CDR3 spells CASSSKTSGGTQY.

In its sample, this clonotype was seen once. This chain joins TRBV2 and TRBJ2-7; 12 positions match TRBD2. This CDR3 is built from 15 residues. CDR1 and CDR2 from the germline V gene are SNHLY and FYNNEI. The junction had 7 bases not matched to a gene; V was cut back by 6 bases and J by 4 bases. The CDR3 DNA reads TGTGCCAGCAGGGTCCCTAGCGGGAGGGCATACGAGCAGTACTTC. It encodes CASRVPSGRAYEQYF. The full variable domain, with the rest looked up from reference TRBV2 and TRBJ2-7, is EPEVTQTPSHQVTQMGQEVILRCVPISNHLYFYWYRQILGQKVEFLVSFYNNEISEKSEIFDDQFSVERPDGSNFTLKIRSTKLEDSAMYFCASRVPSGRAYEQYFGPGTRLTVT.

V usage is TRBV7-3 and J usage is TRBJ1-1; possibly TRBD1 for D (6 bases). The CDR3 covers 13 residues. Germline V gene lookup returns CDR1 SGHTA and CDR2 FQGTGA. Trimming cost V 5 bases and J 10 bases, with 17 bases left between them. In DNA, the CDR3 is TGTGCCAGCAGCCAAGACAGGAGGACTCCAGCTTTCTTT. Translated, it gives CASSQDRRTPAFF.

V and J are TRBV20-1 and TRBJ1-6; D is unclear. The CDR3 is made up of 14 amino acids. With 3 bases removed from V and 10 bases from J, the gap between germline ends came to 16 bases. The germline V gene encodes CDR1 DFQATT and CDR2 SNEGSKA (reference sequence). The CDR3 loop reads CSASPQETQSPLHF. In DNA form, the CDR3 reads TGCAGTGCTAGTCCTCAAGAGACCCAGTCACCCCTCCACTTT.

The genes are TRBV7-9 and TRBJ2-3; D not resolved. CDR1 is SEHNR and CDR2 is FQNEAQ in the germline V gene (reference sequence). Trimming removed 4 bases at V and 2 bases at J, with 10 bases between. The length of the CDR3 is 14 residues. The CDR3 protein is CASSSAAATDTQYF. CDR3 nucleotides: TGTGCCAGCAGCTCAGCCGCGGCCACAGATACGCAGTATTTT.

This clonotype was observed at least ten times. One end of the junction is discordant with germline, which a read error may explain. This chain joins TRBV12-3 or TRBV12-4 and TRBJ2-1, with D perhaps given as TRBD1 or TRBD2 (5 bases each). There are 16 residues in the CDR3. CDR3 in amino acids: CASNLWGKFIYNEQFF. CDR3 bases: TGTGCCAGCAATTTATGGGGGAAATTTATTTACAATGAGCAGTTCTTC.

This clonotype was recorded at least ten times. The J gene is TRBJ2-5, the V gene TRBV12-3 or TRBV12-4; 13 bases agree with TRBD2. V gave up 5 bases and J gave up 8 bases; unmatched junction bases: 8. This CDR3 has 15 residues. CDR3 amino acids: CASSAGTSGAQTQYF. The CDR3 DNA follows: TGTGCCAGCAGTGCGGGGACTAGCGGGGCCCAAACCCAGTACTTC.